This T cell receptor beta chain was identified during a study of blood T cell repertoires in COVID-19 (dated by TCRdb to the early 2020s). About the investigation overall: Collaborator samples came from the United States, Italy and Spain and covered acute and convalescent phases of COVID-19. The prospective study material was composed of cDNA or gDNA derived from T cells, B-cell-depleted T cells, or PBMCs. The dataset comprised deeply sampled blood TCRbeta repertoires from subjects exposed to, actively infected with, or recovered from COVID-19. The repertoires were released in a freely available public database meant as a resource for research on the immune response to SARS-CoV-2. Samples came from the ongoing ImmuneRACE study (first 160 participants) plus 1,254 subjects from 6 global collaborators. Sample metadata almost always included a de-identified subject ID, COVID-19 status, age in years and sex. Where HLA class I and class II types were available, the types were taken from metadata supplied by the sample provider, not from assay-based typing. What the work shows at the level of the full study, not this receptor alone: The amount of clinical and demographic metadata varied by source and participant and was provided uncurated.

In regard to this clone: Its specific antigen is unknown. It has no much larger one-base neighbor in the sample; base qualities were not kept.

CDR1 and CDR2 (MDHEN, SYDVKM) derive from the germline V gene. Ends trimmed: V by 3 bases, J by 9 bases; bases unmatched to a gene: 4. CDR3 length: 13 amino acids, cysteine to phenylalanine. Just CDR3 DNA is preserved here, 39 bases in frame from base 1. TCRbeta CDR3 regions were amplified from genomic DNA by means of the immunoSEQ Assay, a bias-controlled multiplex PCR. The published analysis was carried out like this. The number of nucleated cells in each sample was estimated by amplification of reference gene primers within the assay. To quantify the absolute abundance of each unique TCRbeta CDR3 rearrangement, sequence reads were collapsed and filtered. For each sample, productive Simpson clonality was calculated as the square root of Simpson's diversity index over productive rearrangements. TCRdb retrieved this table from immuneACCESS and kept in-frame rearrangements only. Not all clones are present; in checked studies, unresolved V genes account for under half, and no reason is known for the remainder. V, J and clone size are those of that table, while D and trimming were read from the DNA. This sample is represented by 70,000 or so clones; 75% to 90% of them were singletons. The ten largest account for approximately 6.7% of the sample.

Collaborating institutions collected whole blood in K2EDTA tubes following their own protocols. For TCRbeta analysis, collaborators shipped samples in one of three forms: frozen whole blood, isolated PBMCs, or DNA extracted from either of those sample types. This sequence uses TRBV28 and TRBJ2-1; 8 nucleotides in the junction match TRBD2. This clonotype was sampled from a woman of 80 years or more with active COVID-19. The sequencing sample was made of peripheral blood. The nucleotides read TGTGCCAGCAGTTTCCAGCGGGAGAGTGAGCAGTTCTTC. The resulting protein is CASSFQRESEQFF.